Following are 21 T cell receptor beta chains from one sample sequenced in a study of T cells in Graves' hyperthyroidism and ophthalmopathy. Amplification of TCR beta CDR3 regions was performed using RNA transcripts as template. The HTBI primer set drove a first-round RT-PCR of the TCR CDR3. In TCRdb, the multiplex PCR reads were re-called with MiXCR into one record per CDR3 protein. In the table there are approximately 720,000 distinct CDR3 sequences, around 19% of which are singletons. What was sequenced was blood. These receptors all come from a woman in her forties or fifties with Graves' hyperthyroidism that later progressed to Graves' ophthalmopathy.

The V call is TRBV25-1, the J call TRBJ2-7; TRBD1 might be the D (5 bases). V was trimmed by 7 bases and J by 1 base, leaving 14 bases between them. The CDR3 is 14 amino acids. The V gene's germline CDR1 is MGHDK and CDR2 SYGVNS. The DNA of the CDR3 is TGTGCCAGCAAAGGGGCGGTCGATTCCTACGAGCAGTACTTC. Encoded protein: CASKGAVDSYEQYF.

This clonotype was seen ten or more times. The chain joins TRBV6-1 to TRBJ1-2, with D tentatively TRBD1 (6 bases). Germline CDR1 and CDR2: MNHNS and SASEGT. The CDR3 is made up of 15 amino acids. Trimming left V 6 bases short and J 2 bases short, with 16 bases between. The CDR3 loop reads CASSRDRTINYGYTF. The CDR3 DNA is TGTGCCAGCAGCCGAGACAGGACGATCAACTATGGCTACACCTTC.

This clonotype was seen many times. CDR3 bases: TGTGCCAGCAGCTTTTCTGGCAGGCCGGGGAACATTCAGTACTTC. It yields the protein CASSFSGRPGNIQYF. This rearrangement joins TRBV11-2 to TRBJ2-4; TRBD2 is a possible D gene (5 bases). The CDR3 covers 15 residues. Deletions cut 3 bases from V and 7 bases from J, with 16 bases between. Germline V gene lookup returns CDR1 SGHAT and CDR2 FQNNGV.

The J gene is TRBJ2-7, the V gene TRBV5-1; D possibly corresponds to TRBD1 (6 bases). Germline CDR1 SGHRS, CDR2 YFSETQ. CDR3 length: 15 residues. Trimming cost V 5 bases and J 1 base, with 16 bases left between them. CDR3: CASSPVTGKSYEQYF. The CDR3 DNA is TGCGCCAGCAGTCCAGTCACAGGGAAATCCTACGAGCAGTACTTC.

This clonotype was counted many times. The chain is built from TRBV20-1 and TRBJ1-1; a weak D match, TRBD1 (6 bases). This CDR3 has 12 amino acids. Germline V gives CDR1 DFQATT, CDR2 SNEGSKA (reference sequence). In DNA, the CDR3 is TGCAGGCCAACCGGGGGGCCCACTGAAGCTTTCTTT. Encoded protein: CRPTGGPTEAFF.

The chain combines TRBV20-1 with TRBJ1-2, with D uncertain. Trimming took off 8 bases at V and 5 bases at J, with 12 bases between the two ends. Per the germline V gene, CDR1 is DFQATT and CDR2 is SNEGSKA (reference sequence). The CDR3 contains 11 residues. CDR3 region: CSFDGLYGYTF. As DNA, the CDR3 is TGCAGTTTCGACGGCCTTTATGGCTACACCTTC.

This clonotype was picked up a small number of times. The V call is TRBV4-1, the J call TRBJ1-1, with 8 nucleotides matching TRBD1. V lost 1 base to trimming and J lost 1 base; unmatched junction nucleotides: 8. The V gene's germline CDR1 is MGHRA and CDR2 YSYEKL. The CDR3 consists of 17 residues. The CDR3 region is CASSQGPQGARNTEAFF. CDR3 sequence (DNA): TGCGCCAGCAGCCAAGGTCCGCAGGGGGCTAGGAACACTGAAGCTTTCTTT.

The V gene is TRBV20-1, the J gene TRBJ2-7; 7 bases line up with TRBD2. This CDR3 region has 12 residues. V lost 5 bases, J lost 9 bases, and 10 bases stayed unmatched. Germline CDR1 and CDR2: DFQATT and SNEGSKA (reference sequence). In DNA form, the CDR3 reads TGCAGTGCTTTTATGGCGGGAGTGGCGCAGTACTTC. This translates into CSAFMAGVAQYF.

This clonotype came up many times. This sequence joins TRBV27 and TRBJ2-3, with 10 positions matching TRBD2. The CDR3 consists of 13 residues. Germline V CDR1 and CDR2: MNHEY, SMNVEV (reference sequence). V lost 7 bases to trimming and J lost 8 bases; unmatched junction nucleotides: 6. The CDR3 is CASTSGLASTQYF. The CDR3 DNA reads as TGTGCCAGCACGTCGGGACTAGCGAGTACGCAGTATTTT.

The chain joins TRBV7-9 to TRBJ1-6; D possibly corresponds to TRBD1 (6 bases). The CDR3 has 16 residues. Trimming stripped 5 bases from V and 5 bases from J, with 16 bases between. Per the germline V gene, CDR1 is SEHNR and CDR2 is FQNEAQ (reference sequence). In DNA form, the CDR3 reads TGTGCCAGCAGCATGCGAGGACAGTCAAATAATTCACCCCTCCACTTT. The encoded protein is CASSMRGQSNNSPLHF.

This clonotype showed up many times. This chain connects TRBV3-1 to TRBJ1-5; TRBD1 aligns across 7 bases. Germline loops: CDR1 LGHDT, CDR2 YNNKEL (reference sequence). The CDR3 has 15 amino acids. V was clipped by 2 bases and J by 5 bases; unmatched bases: 6. CDR3: CASSQSQDRYQPQHF. The DNA of the CDR3 is TGTGCCAGCAGCCAAAGCCAGGACAGGTATCAGCCCCAGCATTTT.

This clonotype was counted between two and nine times. V gene TRBV6-1 combines with J gene TRBJ2-5; TRBD1 matches at 11 bases. CDR1 and CDR2 (germline): MNHNS, SASEGT. The trim removed 8 bases at V and 6 bases at J, leaving 5 bases unmatched. This CDR3 is built from 13 residues. CDR3 bases: TGTGCCAGCGCGGGACAGGGGGGACAGACCCAGTACTTC. It codes for CASAGQGGQTQYF.

This chain connects TRBV19 to TRBJ2-2; the match to TRBD1 covers 7 bases. Germline V gene lookup returns CDR1 LNHDA and CDR2 SQIVND (reference sequence). The CDR3 covers 17 residues. J was trimmed by 4 bases and V by 5 bases; bases with no gene match: 13. The CDR3 DNA reads TGTGCCAGTAGTCCTTTCGTATCGACAGGGACCACCGGGGAGCTGTTTTTT. This codes for CASSPFVSTGTTGELFF.

The chain is built from TRBV7-6 and TRBJ1-2; TRBD1 is a possible D gene (5 bases). The V and J ends lost 1 base and 1 base respectively, with 10 bases between them. The V gene's germline CDR1 is SGHVS and CDR2 FNYEAQ. This CDR3 is 15 amino acids long. This chain's CDR3 is CASSLEEGLNYGYTF. CDR3 DNA: TGTGCCAGCAGCTTAGAAGAGGGGCTTAACTATGGCTACACCTTC.

In its sample, this clonotype was seen a few times. The rearrangement joins TRBV9 to TRBJ2-7, with 9 bases aligning to TRBD1. The CDR3 is 15 residues long. V dropped 0 bases and J dropped 7; count of bases not matched to a gene: 8. Germline V gene data show CDR1 as SGDLS and CDR2 as YYNGEE. CDR3 protein: CASSVDGTGLAEQYF. The CDR3 nucleotides read TGTGCCAGCAGCGTAGACGGGACAGGGCTGGCGGAGCAGTACTTC.

The genes are TRBV10-3 and TRBJ2-2, with unresolved D. Germline V gives CDR1 ENHRY, CDR2 SYGVKD. V was shortened by 8 bases and J by 1 base, with 17 bases between the two germline ends. There are 16 residues in the CDR3. CDR3 DNA sequence: TGTGCCATCCCGAGCCGGGCAGGAAGGAACACCGGGGAGCTGTTTTTT. Protein product: CAIPSRAGRNTGELFF.

This clonotype has ten or more counts. The chain combines TRBV12-3 or TRBV12-4 with TRBJ1-1, with D uncertain. This CDR3 comprises 13 residues. Trimming removed 6 bases from V and 6 bases from J, with 14 bases in between. In nucleotides, the CDR3 is TGTGCCAGCAGCCCCGGGCGGGCGCCTGAAGCTTTCTTT. Protein product: CASSPGRAPEAFF.

The table lists this clonotype with a few counts. The rearrangement links TRBV3-1 to TRBJ1-3, with TRBD1 identical over 11 bases. Germline V CDR1 and CDR2: LGHDT, YNNKEL (reference sequence). V shed 1 base and J 6 bases; nucleotides not matched to a gene: 5. The CDR3 covers 16 residues. CDR3 sequence: CASSQAGTGGENTIYF. The CDR3 bases are TGTGCCAGCAGCCAAGCGGGGACAGGGGGAGAAAACACCATATATTTT.

The chain uses TRBV6-1 and TRBJ1-2, with D tentatively TRBD1 (5 bases). CDR1 is MNHNS, CDR2 SASEGT, per germline. V was clipped by 7 bases and J by 7 bases, with 13 bases between them. The CDR3 is 12 residues long. The CDR3: CASNKPTAGYTF. The CDR3 DNA follows: TGTGCCAGCAACAAACCGACAGCTGGCTACACCTTC.

This clonotype was picked up many times. This rearrangement joins TRBV5-1 to TRBJ2-7; D uncertain. Trimming left V 5 bases short and J 1 base short, with 28 bases between. The CDR3 is 19 residues long. The germline V gene encodes CDR1 SGHRS and CDR2 YFSETQ. CDR3 protein: CASRLTTAARLSISYEQYF. CDR3 DNA: TGCGCCAGCAGACTTACAACCGCGGCGCGACTCTCAATATCCTACGAGCAGTACTTC.

This clonotype was seen many times. The genes are TRBV2 and TRBJ2-7; D is possibly TRBD1 or TRBD2 (5 bases each). The CDR3 is 13 residues long. Per the germline V gene, CDR1 is SNHLY and CDR2 is FYNNEI. V was trimmed by 7 bases and J by 4 bases, leaving 14 bases between them. The CDR3 DNA reads TGTGCCAGCAACCGGGACGGCCTTTACGAGCAGTACTTC. This gives the protein CASNRDGLYEQYF.